What follows are 5 T cell receptor beta chains derived from one specimen sequenced in a study of T cells in Graves' hyperthyroidism and ophthalmopathy. TCR beta CDR3 sequences were amplified from RNA transcripts. With the HTBI primer set, the TCR CDR3 went through a first round of RT-PCR. TCRdb reprocessed the multiplex PCR reads with MiXCR, giving one entry per CDR3 protein. The profile shows more than 300,000 distinct CDR3 sequences, roughly 17% of them singletons. The sequencing input was blood. These receptors all stem from a woman in her 30s with Graves' hyperthyroidism that later progressed to Graves' ophthalmopathy.

This clonotype was found a few times. For the CDR3, the DNA is TGTGCCAGCAGCTTAGACAGGGGAGTCACCGGGGAGCTGTTTTTT. Translation gives CASSLDRGVTGELFF. This chain joins TRBV11-2 and TRBJ2-2, with D tentatively TRBD1 (6 bases). V dropped 0 bases and J dropped 4 bases, with 9 bases sitting between them. The germline CDR1 and CDR2 sequences are SGHAT and FQNNGV. The CDR3 totals 15 residues. The full variable domain, completed using reference TRBV11-2 and TRBJ2-2, is EAGVAQSPRYKIIEKRQSVAFWCNPISGHATLYWYQQILGQGPKLLIQFQNNGVVDDSQLPKDRFSAERLKGVDSTLKIQPAKLEDSAVYLCASSLDRGVTGELFFGEGSRLTVL.

This clonotype has at least ten counts. The chain employs TRBV12-3 or TRBV12-4 and TRBJ2-2; 10 nucleotides line up with TRBD2. V was clipped by 3 bases and J by 6 bases; unmatched bases: 4. The CDR3 runs to 15 residues. CDR3 residues: CASSFILAGAGELFF. The CDR3 nucleotides are TGTGCCAGCAGTTTCATCCTAGCGGGAGCCGGGGAGCTGTTTTTT.

This clonotype was counted between two and nine times. The chain combines TRBV13 with TRBJ2-7; tentative D call: TRBD2 (6 bases). Germline CDR1 PRHDT, CDR2 FYEKMQ (reference sequence). V was cut by 3 bases and J by 2 bases, with 17 bases left in between. The CDR3 extends over 16 amino acids. CDR3 in amino acids: CASSFRAGGTPYEQYF. CDR3 sequence (DNA): TGTGCCAGCAGCTTCAGGGCTGGGGGGACCCCCTACGAGCAGTACTTC.

This clonotype was seen many times. The J gene is TRBJ2-1, the V gene TRBV11-2; 14 nucleotides match TRBD2. From germline, CDR1 is SGHAT and CDR2 FQNNGV. Trimming took 5 bases from V and 7 from J; bases not matched to a gene: 13. The CDR3 extends over 18 amino acids. The CDR3, as DNA: TGTGCCAGCAGCCCTGAGGGGGGACTAGCGGGAGTAAGGAATGAGCAGTTCTTC. Translating it yields CASSPEGGLAGVRNEQFF.

This clonotype occurred a few times. The rearrangement joins TRBV13 to TRBJ1-1, with D hard to call. Looked up from germline, CDR1 is PRHDT and CDR2 is FYEKMQ (reference sequence). The CDR3 loop spans 15 amino acids. Trimming left V 1 base short and J 0 bases short, with 9 bases between. Here the CDR3 reads CASSLVPTVNTEAFF. Written as DNA, the CDR3 is TGTGCCAGCAGCTTAGTCCCTACAGTGAACACTGAAGCTTTCTTT.